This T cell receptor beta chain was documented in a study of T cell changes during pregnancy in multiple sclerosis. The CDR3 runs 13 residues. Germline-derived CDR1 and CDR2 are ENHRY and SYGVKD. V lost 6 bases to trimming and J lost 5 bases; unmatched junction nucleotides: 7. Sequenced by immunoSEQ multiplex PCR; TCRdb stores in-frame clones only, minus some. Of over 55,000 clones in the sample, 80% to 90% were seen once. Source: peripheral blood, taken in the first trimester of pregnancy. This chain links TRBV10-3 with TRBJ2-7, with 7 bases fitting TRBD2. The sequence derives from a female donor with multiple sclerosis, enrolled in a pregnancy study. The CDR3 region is CAISETSNHEQYF. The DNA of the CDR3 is TGTGCCATCAGCGAGACTAGCAACCACGAGCAGTACTTC.